The 6 T cell receptor beta chains presented below share a single source sample, sequenced in a study of shared clonotypes between healthy human individuals. Terminally differentiated effector memory CD45RA+ cells were excluded by CCR7 positive selection of CD45RO-negative cells. Measured with immunoSEQ multiplex PCR; TCRdb has only the in-frame clones, and not every one. Among some 740,000 clones listed, 80% to 95% were seen once. The specimen sequenced was naive CD8+ T cells sorted from blood. The receptors derive from a man between 25 and 39 years old in good health.

This chain uses TRBV28 with TRBJ2-5; 10 bases match TRBD1. CDR3 length equals 17 residues. V lost 1 base to trimming and J lost 2 bases; unmatched junction nucleotides: 7. In germline, CDR1 is MDHEN, CDR2 SYDVKM. The CDR3 protein is CASSLLIGGQGQETQYF. CDR3 nucleotide sequence: TGTGCCAGCAGTTTATTGATTGGGGGACAGGGGCAAGAGACCCAGTACTTC.

CDR3 sequence reads: CASSGSVTTYEQYF. In DNA form, the CDR3 reads TGTGCCAGCAGCGGTAGCGTGACGACCTACGAGCAGTACTTC. This chain joins TRBV5-8 and TRBJ2-7, with D maybe TRBD2 (5 bases). Deletions cut 4 bases from V and 2 bases from J, with 13 bases between. Germline CDR1 reads SGHTS; CDR2 reads YDEGEE. The CDR3 spans 14 residues.

The rearrangement uses TRBV5-1 and TRBJ2-4, with D possibly TRBD1 on 5 matching bases. Germline V CDR1 and CDR2: SGHRS, YFSETQ. Between the trimmed V and J ends, which lost 4 bases and 6 bases, there was a span of 17 bases. There are 15 residues in the CDR3. CDR3 nucleotides: TGCGCCAGCAGCCACAGCCATGCAGGGTTAAACATTCAGTACTTC. Protein product: CASSHSHAGLNIQYF.

The CDR3 is CASSITGVGAGELFF. The CDR3 nucleotides are TGTGCCAGTAGTATTACCGGGGTAGGAGCCGGGGAGCTGTTTTTT. The chain employs TRBV19 and TRBJ2-2, with D possibly TRBD2 on 5 matching bases. The V end was cut by 3 bases, the J end by 6 bases, with 14 bases between. Germline-derived CDR1 and CDR2 are LNHDA and SQIVND (reference sequence). This CDR3 contains 15 residues.

This sequence joins TRBV9 and TRBJ2-1; D is unclear. CDR1 SGDLS and CDR2 YYNGEE come from the germline V gene. The V and J ends lost 0 bases and 4 bases respectively, with 14 bases between them. CDR3 length: 16 amino acids. CDR3 amino acids: CASSVGYPLEYNEQFF. DNA of the CDR3: TGTGCCAGCAGCGTAGGCTACCCCTTGGAGTACAATGAGCAGTTCTTC.

V usage is TRBV27 and J usage is TRBJ2-1; the match to TRBD2 covers 11 bases. The CDR3 consists of 14 residues. Germline loops: CDR1 MNHEY, CDR2 SMNVEV (reference sequence). The ends lost 2 bases at V and 9 bases at J; junction bases unmatched: 3. Here the CDR3 DNA reads TGTGCCAGCAGTTTAACTAGCGGGAGTACTGAGCAGTTCTTC. Translating gives CASSLTSGSTEQFF.